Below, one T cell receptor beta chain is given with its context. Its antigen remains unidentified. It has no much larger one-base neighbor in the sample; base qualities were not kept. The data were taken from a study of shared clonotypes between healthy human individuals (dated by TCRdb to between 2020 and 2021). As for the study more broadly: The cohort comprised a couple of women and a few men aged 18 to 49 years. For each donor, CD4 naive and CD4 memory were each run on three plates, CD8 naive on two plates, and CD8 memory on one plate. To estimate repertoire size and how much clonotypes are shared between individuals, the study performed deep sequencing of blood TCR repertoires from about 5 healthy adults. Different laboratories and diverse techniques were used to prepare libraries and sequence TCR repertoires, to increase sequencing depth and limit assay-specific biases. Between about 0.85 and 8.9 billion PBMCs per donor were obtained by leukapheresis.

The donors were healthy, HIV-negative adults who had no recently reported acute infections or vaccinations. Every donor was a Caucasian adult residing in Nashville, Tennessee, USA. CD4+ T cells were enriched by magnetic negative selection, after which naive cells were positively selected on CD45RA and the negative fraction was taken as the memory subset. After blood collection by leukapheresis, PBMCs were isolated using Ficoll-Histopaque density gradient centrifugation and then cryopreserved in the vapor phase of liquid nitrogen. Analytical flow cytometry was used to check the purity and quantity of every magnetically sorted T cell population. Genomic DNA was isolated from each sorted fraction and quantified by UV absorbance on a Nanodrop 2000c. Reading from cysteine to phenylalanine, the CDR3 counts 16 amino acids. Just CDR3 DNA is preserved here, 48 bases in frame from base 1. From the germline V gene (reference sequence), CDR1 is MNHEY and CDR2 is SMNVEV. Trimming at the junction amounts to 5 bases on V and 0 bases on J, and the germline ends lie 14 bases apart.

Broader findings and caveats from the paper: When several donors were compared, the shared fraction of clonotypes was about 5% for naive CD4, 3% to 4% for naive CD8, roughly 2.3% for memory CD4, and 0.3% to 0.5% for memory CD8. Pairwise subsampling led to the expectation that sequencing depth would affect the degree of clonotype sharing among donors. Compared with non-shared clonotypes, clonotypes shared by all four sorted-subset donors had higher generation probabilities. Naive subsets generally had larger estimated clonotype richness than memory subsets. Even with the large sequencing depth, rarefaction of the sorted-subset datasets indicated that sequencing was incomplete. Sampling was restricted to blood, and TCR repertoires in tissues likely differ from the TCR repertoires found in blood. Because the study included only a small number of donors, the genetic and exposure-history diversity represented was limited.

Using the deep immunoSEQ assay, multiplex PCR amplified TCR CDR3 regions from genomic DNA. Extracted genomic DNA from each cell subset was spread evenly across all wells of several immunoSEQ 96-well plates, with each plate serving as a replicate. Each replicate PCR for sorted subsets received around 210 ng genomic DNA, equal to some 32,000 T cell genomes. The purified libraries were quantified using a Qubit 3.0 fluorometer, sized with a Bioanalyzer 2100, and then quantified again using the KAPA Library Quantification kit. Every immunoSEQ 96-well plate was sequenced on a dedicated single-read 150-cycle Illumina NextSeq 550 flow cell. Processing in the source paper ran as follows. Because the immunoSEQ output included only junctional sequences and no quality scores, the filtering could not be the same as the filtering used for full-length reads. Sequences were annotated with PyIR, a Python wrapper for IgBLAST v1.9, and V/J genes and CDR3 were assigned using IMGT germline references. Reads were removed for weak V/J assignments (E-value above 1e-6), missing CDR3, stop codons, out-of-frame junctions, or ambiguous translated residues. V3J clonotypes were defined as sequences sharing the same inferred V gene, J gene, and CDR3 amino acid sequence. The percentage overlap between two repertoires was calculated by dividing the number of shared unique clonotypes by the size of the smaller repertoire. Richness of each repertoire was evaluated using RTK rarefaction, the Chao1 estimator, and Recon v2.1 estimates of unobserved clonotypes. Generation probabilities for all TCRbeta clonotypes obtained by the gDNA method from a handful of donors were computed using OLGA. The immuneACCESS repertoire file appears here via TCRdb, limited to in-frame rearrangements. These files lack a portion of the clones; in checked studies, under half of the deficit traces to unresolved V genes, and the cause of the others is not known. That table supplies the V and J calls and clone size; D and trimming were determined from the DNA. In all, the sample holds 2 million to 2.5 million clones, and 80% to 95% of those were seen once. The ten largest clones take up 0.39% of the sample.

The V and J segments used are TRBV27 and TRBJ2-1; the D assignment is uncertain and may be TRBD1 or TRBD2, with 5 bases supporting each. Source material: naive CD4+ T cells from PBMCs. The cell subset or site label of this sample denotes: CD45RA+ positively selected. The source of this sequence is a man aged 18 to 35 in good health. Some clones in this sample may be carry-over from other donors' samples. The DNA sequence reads TGTGCCAGCAGTCCCACCCCGGGGCTCTCCTACAATGAGCAGTTCTTC. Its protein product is CASSPTPGLSYNEQFF.